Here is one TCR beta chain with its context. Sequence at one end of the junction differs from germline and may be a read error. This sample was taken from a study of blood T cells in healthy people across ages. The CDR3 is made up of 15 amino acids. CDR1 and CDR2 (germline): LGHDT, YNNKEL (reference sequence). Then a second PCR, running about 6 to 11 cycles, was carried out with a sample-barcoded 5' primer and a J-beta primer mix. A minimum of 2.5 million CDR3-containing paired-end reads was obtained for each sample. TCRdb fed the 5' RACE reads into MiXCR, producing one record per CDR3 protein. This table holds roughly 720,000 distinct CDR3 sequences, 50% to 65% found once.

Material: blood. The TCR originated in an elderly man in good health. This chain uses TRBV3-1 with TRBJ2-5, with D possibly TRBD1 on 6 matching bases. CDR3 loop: CASSPRAQGYNEQYF. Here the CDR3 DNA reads TGTGCCAGCAGCCCAAGGGCGCAGGGGTATAATGAGCAGTACTTT.